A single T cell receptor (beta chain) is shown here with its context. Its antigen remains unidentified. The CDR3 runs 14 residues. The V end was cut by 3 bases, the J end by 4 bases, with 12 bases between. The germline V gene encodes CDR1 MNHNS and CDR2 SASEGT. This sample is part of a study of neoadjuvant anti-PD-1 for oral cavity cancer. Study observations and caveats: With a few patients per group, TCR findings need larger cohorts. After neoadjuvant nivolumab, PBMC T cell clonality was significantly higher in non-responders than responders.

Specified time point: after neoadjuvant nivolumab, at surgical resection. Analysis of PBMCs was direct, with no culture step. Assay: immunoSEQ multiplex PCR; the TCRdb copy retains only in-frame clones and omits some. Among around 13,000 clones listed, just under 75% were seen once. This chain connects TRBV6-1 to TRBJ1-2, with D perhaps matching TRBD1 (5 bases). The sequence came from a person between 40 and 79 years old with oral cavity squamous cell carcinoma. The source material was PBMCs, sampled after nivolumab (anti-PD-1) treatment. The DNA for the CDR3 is TGTGCCAGCAGTGAGTCGGGGACGGCCTATGGCTACACCTTC. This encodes CASSESGTAYGYTF.